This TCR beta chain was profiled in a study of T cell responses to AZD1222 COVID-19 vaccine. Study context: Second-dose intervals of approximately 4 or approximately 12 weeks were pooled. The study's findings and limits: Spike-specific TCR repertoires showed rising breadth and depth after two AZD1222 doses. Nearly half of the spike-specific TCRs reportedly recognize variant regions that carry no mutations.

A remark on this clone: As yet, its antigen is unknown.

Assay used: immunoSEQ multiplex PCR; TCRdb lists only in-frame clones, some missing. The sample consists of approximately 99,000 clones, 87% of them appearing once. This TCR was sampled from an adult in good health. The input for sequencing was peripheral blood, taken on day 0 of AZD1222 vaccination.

The CDR3 loop reads CASSLEAADGYTF. In nucleotides, the CDR3 is TGCGCCAGCAGCTTGGAGGCAGCAGATGGCTACACCTTC. The chain is built from TRBV5-1 and TRBJ1-2, with no clear D. The CDR3 is 13 residues long. V lost 0 bases, J lost 6 bases, and 9 bases lay in between. The germline CDR1 and CDR2 sequences are SGHRS and YFSETQ.